These 6 T cell receptor beta chains originate from one sample sequenced in a study of blood T cell repertoires in COVID-19. Repertoires were generated with immunoSEQ multiplex PCR, while TCRdb's copy carries only in-frame clones and drops some. The sample yields some 200,000 clones, 83% seen once. Sequenced material: peripheral blood. Source of these receptors: a woman between 40 and 55 years old with acute or convalescent COVID-19.

V is TRBV19 and J is TRBJ2-7; 8 positions match TRBD1. Germline CDR1 is LNHDA and CDR2 is SQIVND (reference sequence). V trimming: 2 bases; J trimming: 6 bases; junction bases outside the gene matches: 6. The CDR3 is made up of 14 amino acids. CDR3 in DNA: TGTGCCAGTAGTATAAAACAGGGGGTCTTCGAGCAGTACTTC. It translates to CASSIKQGVFEQYF.

This chain connects TRBV5-1 to TRBJ2-1, with a weak D call TRBD2 (6 bases). Germline V gives CDR1 SGHRS, CDR2 YFSETQ. Trimming stripped 4 bases from V and 3 bases from J, with 14 bases between. The CDR3 loop spans 15 amino acids. CDR3 sequence: CASSRGAGYYNEQFF. In DNA form, the CDR3 reads TGCGCCAGCAGCCGAGGTGCGGGGTACTACAATGAGCAGTTCTTC.

This clone was observed once. V gene TRBV7-6 combines with J gene TRBJ2-2, with D possibly being TRBD2 (5 bases). V lost 0 bases and J lost 0, with 14 bases in between. CDR3 length equals 18 residues. In germline, CDR1 is SGHVS, CDR2 FNYEAQ. The CDR3 nucleotides are TGTGCCAGCAGCTTAGCGAGGGCGGAGCGGACGAACACCGGGGAGCTGTTTTTT. Its translation: CASSLARAERTNTGELFF.

This clone was picked up a small number of times. The chain links TRBV16 to TRBJ2-7; TRBD1 agrees at 8 bases. J was trimmed by 1 base and V by 4 bases; bases with no gene match: 6. The CDR3 runs to 15 residues. In germline, CDR1 is KGHSY, CDR2 FQNENV. Here the CDR3 DNA reads TGTGCCAGCAGCCGCGGGACAGGTCTTTCCTACGAGCAGTACTTC. Encoded protein: CASSRGTGLSYEQYF.

This chain uses TRBV28 with TRBJ1-2; no definite D call. Trimming left V 6 bases short and J 8 bases short, with 19 bases between. This CDR3 comprises 14 residues. Germline-derived CDR1 and CDR2 are MDHEN and SYDVKM. CDR3 sequence reads: CASSRPQALQGYTF. The CDR3 DNA follows: TGTGCCAGCAGCCGCCCTCAGGCCCTTCAGGGCTACACCTTC.

This clone showed up just once. This chain joins TRBV3-1 (or the pseudogene TRBV3-2) and TRBJ2-5; TRBD2 is a possible D gene (6 bases). This CDR3 has 14 amino acids. In germline, CDR1 is LGHDT, CDR2 YNNKEL (reference sequence). Trimming stripped 6 bases from V and 4 bases from J, with 15 bases between. The CDR3 sequence: CASSYLGGRETQYF. The CDR3 bases are TGTGCCAGCAGTTACCTGGGGGGACGAGAGACCCAGTACTTC.